The 27 T cell receptor beta chains below were found in one sample sequenced in a study of T cell repertoires and leukemia-associated antigens. These receptors have no identified antigens. TCRdb re-called the 5' RACE reads with MiXCR, one entry per CDR3 protein. The table shows over 9,000 distinct CDR3 sequences, with approximately 39% occurring only once. Sequenced: CD3+ T cells sorted from blood and cultured. These receptors all come from a female donor in good health.

The CDR3 DNA follows: TGCGCCAGCTCAGGGGTTGTGAGTAGTTCCTACGAGCAGTACTTC. It yields the protein CASSGVVSSSYEQYF. The chain joins TRBV5-1 to TRBJ2-7; a weak D match, TRBD1 (6 bases). CDR3 length: 15 amino acids. V was pared by 7 bases and J by 1 base, with 18 bases between. Germline values: CDR1 SGHRS, CDR2 YFSETQ.

At least ten counts were recorded for this clonotype. This chain links TRBV4-1 with TRBJ2-5; 11 bases are a match to TRBD2. The V gene end was trimmed by 5 bases and the J gene end by 6 bases; junction bases not matched to a gene: 11. CDR3 size: 16 residues. Germline CDR1 is MGHRA and CDR2 is YSYEKL. CDR3 in DNA: TGCGCCAGCAGCTTGCACGGGACTAGCGGCCCCAAGACCCAGTACTTC. The encoded protein is CASSLHGTSGPKTQYF.

This clonotype was seen only once. In nucleotides, the CDR3 is TGCAGTGCTCCCACCCCAAGCGGGAGCGTGAATGAGCAGTTCTTC. Translation gives CSAPTPSGSVNEQFF. The chain combines TRBV20-1 with TRBJ2-1; 8 nucleotides agree with TRBD2. The CDR3 runs to 15 residues. V was clipped by 5 bases and J by 7 bases; unmatched bases: 13. Germline CDR1 DFQATT, CDR2 SNEGSKA (reference sequence).

By share, this clonotype counts as medium-sized. V is TRBV5-1 and J is TRBJ1-6; 7 bases agree with TRBD1. This CDR3 is 19 amino acids long. Per germline, CDR1 SGHRS and CDR2 YFSETQ. The V and J ends lost 4 bases and 0 bases, in that order; junction bases with no gene match: 13. CDR3 region: CASSRTNPGGSSYNSPLHF. The CDR3, as DNA: TGCGCCAGCAGCCGAACTAACCCAGGGGGTAGCTCCTATAATTCACCCCTCCACTTT.

With respect to this clonotype: One end of the junction varies from germline; a read error may be responsible. This chain links TRBV15 with TRBJ1-1; 7 positions agree with TRBD1. This CDR3 has 13 residues. Germline V gene sequence: CDR1 LNHNV, CDR2 YYDKDF (reference sequence). The CDR3 sequence: CATSGDRVTEAFF. CDR3 in DNA: TGTGCCACCAGCGGAGACAGGGTCACTGAAGCTTTCTTC.

The chain employs TRBV5-1 and TRBJ2-1, with 9 positions matching TRBD2. V shed 0 bases, J shed 7 bases, and the junction held 2 bases outside the gene matches. The CDR3 spans 14 residues. Germline loops: CDR1 SGHRS, CDR2 YFSETQ. CDR3 DNA: TGCGCCAGCAGCTTGGGTCTAGCGGGGAATGAGCAGTTCTTC. It encodes CASSLGLAGNEQFF.

By its share, this clonotype is medium-sized. The V call is TRBV29-1, the J call TRBJ2-3; a possible D gene is TRBD2 (6 bases). V was cut by 6 bases and J by 3 bases, with 19 bases left in between. Germline CDR1 is SQVTM and CDR2 is ANQGSEA. This CDR3 has 15 amino acids. CDR3 region: CSVPSYRGSTDTQYF. The CDR3 DNA follows: TGCAGCGTCCCCTCGTACCGGGGGTCGACAGATACGCAGTATTTT.

CDR3 sequence (DNA): TGCAGTGCTAGAGAATCGACAGGGGGCTGGGAGACCCAGTACTTC. It specifies CSARESTGGWETQYF. The V gene is TRBV20-1, the J gene TRBJ2-5; 10 positions agree with TRBD1. CDR1 and CDR2 from the germline V gene are DFQATT and SNEGSKA (reference sequence). CDR3 size: 15 residues. V was clipped by 0 bases and J by 5 bases; unmatched bases: 6.

As regards this clonotype: A read error may explain this, as a much larger clone is one base away. The chain joins TRBV27 to TRBJ2-7; the match to TRBD1 covers 8 bases. CDR3 size: 14 residues. CDR1 and CDR2 from the germline V gene are MNHEY and SMNVEV (reference sequence). Here the CDR3 DNA reads TGTGCCGGCAGTACCTGGACAGGGAGCTACGAGCAGTACTTC. Protein product: CAGSTWTGSYEQYF.

This clonotype was observed a handful of times. The V gene is TRBV3-1, the J gene TRBJ2-3; D not certain. The CDR3 consists of 15 residues. The V gene's germline CDR1 is LGHDT and CDR2 YNNKEL (reference sequence). Trimming cost V 4 bases and J 1 base, with 12 bases left between them. For the CDR3, the DNA is TGTGCCAGCAGCCCCTCAAAACCCCGCACAGATACGCAGTATTTT. It encodes CASSPSKPRTDTQYF.

Remarks on this clonotype: This may be a read error, as it is one base from a much larger clone. The V call is TRBV30, the J call TRBJ1-2; no reliable D call. This CDR3 region has 11 residues. CDR1 and CDR2 (germline): GTSNPN, SVGIG (reference sequence). The CDR3 loop reads CAWSVYGGYAF. DNA of the CDR3: TGTGCCTGGAGTGTATACGGTGGCTACGCCTTC.

The chain combines TRBV11-2 with TRBJ1-2; D gene uncertain. The germline V gene has CDR1 SGHAT and CDR2 FQNNGV. V lost 4 bases, J lost 8 bases, and 14 bases lay in between. The CDR3 extends over 13 amino acids. CDR3 DNA: TGTGCCAGCAGCTCCCTCGCGACCTGGGGCTACACCTTC. This gives the protein CASSSLATWGYTF.

By proportion, this clonotype is medium-sized. The rearrangement uses TRBV20-1 and TRBJ2-1; 8 nucleotides align to TRBD1. This CDR3 region has 12 residues. V dropped 6 bases and J dropped 7; count of bases not matched to a gene: 5. From germline, CDR1 is DFQATT and CDR2 SNEGSKA (reference sequence). CDR3 amino acids: CSATDRVNEQFF. The CDR3, as DNA: TGCAGTGCAACGGACAGGGTAAATGAGCAGTTCTTC.

The chain employs TRBV7-9 and TRBJ1-4, with unresolved D. The CDR3 is 14 residues long. The V end lost 1 base, the J end lost 5 bases, and 8 bases lay between the germline ends. The germline gives CDR1 SEHNR, CDR2 FQNEAQ (reference sequence). Written as DNA, the CDR3 is TGTGCCAGCAGCTTAGTGGGTCTCAATGAAAAACTGTTTTTT. Translation: CASSLVGLNEKLFF.

The genes are TRBV5-1 and TRBJ2-7, with D perhaps matching TRBD1 (6 bases). Germline assignment: CDR1 SGHRS and CDR2 YFSETQ. The CDR3 length is 15 residues. Deletions cut 0 bases from V and 2 bases from J, with 12 bases between. Written as DNA, the CDR3 is TGCGCCAGCAGCTTGGAGGTACAGGGAACCTACGAGCAGTACTTC. Protein product: CASSLEVQGTYEQYF.

The chain has TRBV20-1 and TRBJ2-7; 8 bases match TRBD2. V was clipped by 0 bases and J by 5 bases; unmatched bases: 12. The CDR3 is made up of 16 amino acids. The germline gives CDR1 DFQATT, CDR2 SNEGSKA (reference sequence). The CDR3 is CSARDRLSGMGDEQYF. The CDR3 bases are TGCAGTGCTAGAGATCGCCTTAGCGGGATGGGTGACGAGCAGTACTTC.

In this sample, this clonotype turned up many times. The gene calls are TRBV7-9 and TRBJ2-7; D may be TRBD1 (6 bases). The CDR3 extends over 17 amino acids. Trimming shortened V by 5 bases and J by 0 bases, and 20 bases separated the two germline ends. Germline loops: CDR1 SEHNR, CDR2 FQNEAQ (reference sequence). DNA for the CDR3: TGTGCCAGCAGCCCCCCATCCCGGGACATAAACTCCTACGAGCAGTACTTC. This sequence encodes CASSPPSRDINSYEQYF.

This clonotype showed up just once. This chain links TRBV5-4 with TRBJ2-5; D is perhaps TRBD2 (6 bases). V was cut by 2 bases and J by 4 bases, with 15 bases left in between. Looked up from germline, CDR1 is SGHNT and CDR2 is YYREEE (reference sequence). The CDR3 loop spans 15 amino acids. The chain's CDR3 is CASSLIGTLRETQYF. As DNA, the CDR3 is TGTGCCAGCAGCTTAATCGGGACTCTTAGAGAGACCCAGTACTTC.

The V and J genes are TRBV7-2 and TRBJ2-4; 7 nucleotides agree with TRBD2. There are 21 residues in the CDR3. Trimming took 1 base from V and 3 from J; bases not matched to a gene: 21. The germline V gene has CDR1 SGHTA and CDR2 FQGNSA. The CDR3 reads CASSLVGVGGSGSLDKNIQYF. The DNA of the CDR3 is TGTGCCAGCAGCTTAGTGGGTGTGGGCGGGAGTGGGAGCTTAGACAAAAACATTCAGTACTTC.

The chain employs TRBV4-2 and TRBJ1-5; perhaps TRBD1 as D (6 bases). Germline-derived CDR1 and CDR2 are LGHNA and YNFKEQ. V lost 2 bases and J 3 bases, leaving 11 bases between the germline ends. This CDR3 contains 15 residues. CDR3 sequence (DNA): TGTGCCAGCAGCCAAAGGGGGGACAACAATCAGCCCCAGCATTTT. Protein product: CASSQRGDNNQPQHF.

This clonotype was found a few times. The chain couples TRBV20-1 to TRBJ2-7; D gene unclear. Trimming took 3 bases from V and 0 from J, leaving 9 bases between them. The CDR3 length is 13 residues. CDR1 is DFQATT, CDR2 SNEGSKA, per germline (reference sequence). The CDR3 region is CSASYSPSYEQYF. In nucleotides, the CDR3 is TGCAGTGCTAGTTACAGTCCCTCCTACGAGCAGTACTTC.

DNA of the CDR3: TGTGCCAGCAGCTTGTGGTGGTCCTACGAGCAGTACTTC. Its protein is CASSLWWSYEQYF. The genes are TRBV5-6 and TRBJ2-7; D gene uncertain. V lost 1 base and J lost 1, with 6 bases in between. Per the germline V gene, CDR1 is SGHDT and CDR2 is YYEEEE. The CDR3 covers 13 residues. Based on the CDR3 plus reference TRBV5-6 and TRBJ2-7, the full variable domain is DAGVTQSPTHLIKTRGQQVTLRCSPKSGHDTVSWYQQALGQGPQFIFQYYEEEERQRGNFPDRFSGHQFPNYSSELNVNALLLGDSALYLCASSLWWSYEQYFGPGTRLTVT.

By its share, this clonotype is large. The V and J genes are TRBV7-9 and TRBJ2-5; TRBD2 agrees at 7 bases. CDR3 length equals 14 residues. Germline V lookup: CDR1 SEHNR, CDR2 FQNEAQ (reference sequence). V was clipped by 8 bases and J by 4 bases; unmatched bases: 10. DNA of the CDR3: TGTGCCAGCGACCGACTAGCTGGACCAGAGACCCAGTACTTC. It codes for CASDRLAGPETQYF.

This clonotype was observed a single time. Compared with germline, one end of the junction differs, possibly owing to a read error. The chain recombines TRBV5-1 with TRBJ2-1; no clear D. From germline, CDR1 is SGHRS and CDR2 YFSETQ. The CDR3 is 16 amino acids. CDR3 protein: CTSSPFPLCSYNEQFF. The CDR3 DNA reads as TGCACCAGCAGCCCCTTCCCACTGTGCTCCTACAATGAGCAGTTCTTC. Complete variable domain (other parts from reference TRBV5-1 and TRBJ2-1): KAGVTQTPRYLIKTRGQQVTLSCSPISGHRSVSWYQQTPGQGLQFLFEYFSETQRNKGNFPGRFSGRQFSNSRSEMNVSTLELGDSALYLCTSSPFPLCSYNEQFFGPGTRLTVL.

This clonotype was detected many times. The V gene is TRBV5-6, the J gene TRBJ2-7, with 8 bases lining up with TRBD2. The V gene's germline CDR1 is SGHDT and CDR2 YYEEEE. V was pared by 1 base and J by 2 bases, with 17 bases of the junction left unmatched. The CDR3 is made up of 19 amino acids. The DNA for the CDR3 is TGTGCCAGCAGCTTGAAGGGTAGATTTGGCCTAGCGGGTGCCTACGAGCAGTACTTC. Amino acid sequence: CASSLKGRFGLAGAYEQYF.

The V call is TRBV12-3 or TRBV12-4, the J call TRBJ2-1; 10 nucleotides line up with TRBD2. The CDR3 is 16 residues long. Germline trimming cut 1 base from V and 4 bases from J; bases unmatched to any gene: 4. The CDR3: CASSLGRTSGYNEQFF. The CDR3 DNA is TGTGCCAGCAGTTTAGGGCGGACTAGCGGTTACAATGAGCAGTTCTTC.

This chain links TRBV6-5 with TRBJ2-5; 7 bases agree with TRBD1. CDR1 is MNHEY, CDR2 SVGAGI, per germline. The junction had 3 bases not matched to a gene; V was cut back by 6 bases and J by 2 bases. The CDR3 length is 13 residues. The CDR3 is CASRGTEQETQYF. Written as DNA, the CDR3 is TGTGCCAGCAGAGGGACAGAACAAGAGACCCAGTACTTC.